This T cell receptor (beta chain) originates from a study of cytomegalovirus exposure and HLA in healthy donors. Trimming left V 5 bases short and J 3 bases short, with 11 bases between. Per the germline V gene, CDR1 is SGHTA and CDR2 is FQGNSA. The CDR3 length is 13 residues. Use of 60 Vbeta and 13 Jbeta primers characterized the PCR. Sequenced by immunoSEQ multiplex PCR; TCRdb stores in-frame clones only, minus some. The data show about 140,000 clones, less than 85% seen once. Sequenced: PBMCs. The sequence derives from a woman aged 45-65 years in good health and CMV-seropositive. The rearrangement links TRBV7-2 to TRBJ2-7, with D possibly matching TRBD2 (6 bases). The CDR3: CASSPGTVYEQYF. The CDR3 DNA sequence: TGTGCCAGCAGCCCCGGGACTGTCTACGAGCAGTACTTC.